The 15 T cell receptor beta chains in this list originate from one sample, sequenced in a study of cytomegalovirus exposure and HLA in healthy donors. Using immunoSEQ multiplex PCR, the repertoire was profiled, and TCRdb retains in-frame clones only, with some absent. The table has about 360,000 clones, approximately 90% seen once; the top ten hold 0.8% to 0.85%. Material for sequencing was PBMCs. The receptors derive from a young woman in good health and CMV-seronegative.

The chain combines TRBV14 with TRBJ1-1; a weak D match, TRBD1 (5 bases). In germline, CDR1 is SGHDN, CDR2 FVKESK. V gave up 0 bases and J gave up 11 bases, with 25 bases separating them. The CDR3 totals 17 residues. The CDR3: CASSQEPLRVGGIYAFF. CDR3 DNA: TGTGCCAGCAGCCAAGAGCCCCTTAGGGTGGGGGGGATCTATGCTTTCTTT.

The J gene is TRBJ2-4, the V gene TRBV11-2; the D gene is possibly TRBD2 (6 bases). This CDR3 region has 16 residues. Germline V gene data show CDR1 as SGHAT and CDR2 as FQNNGV. The V end was cut by 5 bases, the J end by 2 bases, with 16 bases between. CDR3 amino acids: CASSGVKLATKNIQYF. Here the CDR3 DNA reads TGTGCCAGCAGCGGGGTGAAACTAGCAACCAAAAACATTCAGTACTTC.

The gene calls are TRBV7-9 and TRBJ1-6; a possible D gene is TRBD1 (5 bases). CDR1 and CDR2 from the germline V gene are SEHNR and FQNEAQ (reference sequence). The length of the CDR3 is 14 residues. V was cut by 0 bases and J by 5 bases, with 5 bases left in between. The CDR3, as DNA: TGTGCCAGCAGCTTAGCCAGGGATAATTCACCCCTCCACTTT. This translates into CASSLARDNSPLHF. The full variable domain, rest sourced from reference TRBV7-9 and TRBJ1-6, is DTGVSQNPRHKITKRGQNVTFRCDPISEHNRLYWYRQTLGQGPEFLTYFQNEAQLEKSRLLSDRFSAERPKGSFSTLEIQRTEQGDSAMYLCASSLARDNSPLHFGNGTRLTVT.

The V gene is TRBV29-1, the J gene TRBJ2-5, with D uncertain. V was trimmed by 4 bases and J by 3 bases, leaving 6 bases between them. Germline-derived CDR1 and CDR2 are SQVTM and ANQGSEA. The CDR3 loop spans 11 amino acids. This CDR3 reads CSVVPEETQYF. The CDR3 DNA is TGCAGCGTTGTTCCAGAAGAGACCCAGTACTTC.

This chain uses TRBV28 with TRBJ2-3; no firm D call. Germline CDR1 and CDR2: MDHEN and SYDVKM. V lost 5 bases and J 1 base, leaving 13 bases between the germline ends. The CDR3 runs 15 residues. The CDR3 protein is CASSPTMPRTDTQYF. DNA of the CDR3: TGTGCCAGCAGTCCCACTATGCCCCGCACAGATACGCAGTATTTT.

The J gene is TRBJ1-2, the V gene TRBV27; 8 positions match TRBD1. The CDR3 length is 14 residues. Germline CDR1 reads MNHEY; CDR2 reads SMNVEV (reference sequence). V dropped 5 bases and J dropped 3; count of bases not matched to a gene: 5. CDR3 amino acids: CASSPSTGDYGYTF. The DNA of the CDR3 is TGTGCCAGCAGTCCTTCGACAGGGGACTATGGCTACACCTTC.

CDR3 in amino acids: CASSFGGNTEAFF. CDR3 in DNA: TGCGCCAGCAGCTTTGGGGGCAACACTGAAGCTTTCTTT. V and J are TRBV5-1 and TRBJ1-1; the D gene is possibly TRBD1 (6 bases). Germline V gene lookup returns CDR1 SGHRS and CDR2 YFSETQ. CDR3 length: 13 residues. Trimming took off 2 bases at V and 2 bases at J, with 7 bases between the two ends.

This rearrangement joins TRBV7-6 to TRBJ2-3; D remains ambiguous. Germline-derived CDR1 and CDR2 are SGHVS and FNYEAQ. The CDR3 length is 15 residues. Trimming cost V 3 bases and J 1 base, with 11 bases left between them. The CDR3 is CASSFTRFGTDTQYF. The CDR3 coding sequence is TGTGCCAGCAGCTTTACGCGGTTCGGCACAGATACGCAGTATTTT.

This rearrangement joins TRBV28 to TRBJ1-2; TRBD1 agrees at 8 bases. Germline CDR1 and CDR2: MDHEN and SYDVKM. The CDR3 extends over 14 amino acids. V lost 1 base to trimming and J lost 8 bases; unmatched junction nucleotides: 6. CDR3 region: CASSLSVTGDGYTF. The CDR3 bases are TGTGCCAGCAGTTTATCAGTGACAGGGGACGGCTACACCTTC.

V and J are TRBV28 and TRBJ2-4, with D maybe TRBD1 (7 bases). With 6 bases removed from V and 5 bases from J, the gap between germline ends came to 20 bases. Germline CDR1 MDHEN, CDR2 SYDVKM. The CDR3 loop spans 16 amino acids. The CDR3 sequence: CASSPTGPGGENIQYF. In nucleotides, the CDR3 is TGTGCCAGCAGCCCGACAGGGCCCGGGGGTGAAAACATTCAGTACTTC.

The chain is built from TRBV4-1 and TRBJ2-7; D gene uncertain. Trimming took 4 bases from V and 5 from J, leaving 9 bases between them. This CDR3 has 12 amino acids. Germline values: CDR1 MGHRA, CDR2 YSYEKL. The CDR3: CASSLRANEQYF. CDR3 in DNA: TGCGCCAGCAGCCTCCGAGCCAACGAGCAGTACTTC.

This clone was recorded a few times. The chain is built from TRBV7-9 and TRBJ1-5; 9 bases match TRBD1. J gave up 4 bases and V 4 bases, and 5 bases lay outside the gene matches. Germline assignment: CDR1 SEHNR and CDR2 FQNEAQ (reference sequence). The CDR3 covers 15 residues. CDR3 nucleotide sequence: TGTGCCAGCAGCTCGCCGGGACAGGGTAATCAGCCCCAGCATTTT. It codes for CASSSPGQGNQPQHF.

In this sample, this clone turned up once. This chain connects TRBV30 to TRBJ2-7; weak D call: TRBD2 (6 bases). CDR3 size: 16 residues. Germline V gives CDR1 GTSNPN, CDR2 SVGIG (reference sequence). V was pared by 2 bases and J by 4 bases, with 21 bases between. CDR3 nucleotides: TGTGCCTGGAGTCCTCCAGGCGGGACGGAGAAATACGAGCAGTACTTC. The encoded protein is CAWSPPGGTEKYEQYF. Combining the CDR3 with reference TRBV30 and TRBJ2-7 gives the whole variable domain SQTIHQWPATLVQPVGSPLSLECTVEGTSNPNLYWYRQAAGRGLQLLFYSVGIGQISSEVPQNLSASRPQDRQFILSSKKLLLSDSGFYLCAWSPPGGTEKYEQYFGPGTRLTVT.

The chain recombines TRBV6-5 with TRBJ2-7; 7 positions agree with TRBD2. Germline CDR1 reads MNHEY; CDR2 reads SVGAGI. The J segment lost 4 bases and the V segment lost 2 bases, leaving 8 bases of the junction unmatched. This CDR3 region has 15 residues. The CDR3 nucleotides read TGTGCCAGCAGTTACGGTGGGCGGGAGAGATACGAGCAGTACTTC. Its translation is CASSYGGRERYEQYF.

V is TRBV5-1 and J is TRBJ2-2; 11 positions match TRBD2. Trimming removed 4 bases from V and 5 bases from J; junction bases left unmatched: 4. CDR3 length: 15 amino acids. The V gene's germline CDR1 is SGHRS and CDR2 YFSETQ. In DNA form, the CDR3 reads TGCGCCAGCAGCAGATCTAGCGGGGGGACCGGGGAGCTGTTTTTT. Translated, it gives CASSRSSGGTGELFF.